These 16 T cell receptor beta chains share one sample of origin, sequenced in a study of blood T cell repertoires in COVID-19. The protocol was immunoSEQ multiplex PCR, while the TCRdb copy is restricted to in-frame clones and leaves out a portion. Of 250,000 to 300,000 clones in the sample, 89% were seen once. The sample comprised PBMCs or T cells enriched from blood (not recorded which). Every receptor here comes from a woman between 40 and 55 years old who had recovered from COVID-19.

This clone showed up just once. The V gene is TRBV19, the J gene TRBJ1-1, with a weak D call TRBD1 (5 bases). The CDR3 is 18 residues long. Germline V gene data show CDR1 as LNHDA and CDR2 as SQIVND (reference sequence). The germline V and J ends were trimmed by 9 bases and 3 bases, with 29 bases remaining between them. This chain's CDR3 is CASRIAGPDSLFYTEAFF. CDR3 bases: TGTGCCAGCAGAATCGCAGGGCCCGACAGCCTGTTCTACACTGAAGCTTTCTTT.

CDR3 in amino acids: CASSLRDRAGNTIYF. The CDR3 bases are TGTGCCAGTAGCCTGCGGGACAGGGCCGGAAACACCATATATTTT. The chain employs TRBV19 and TRBJ1-3; 9 bases agree with TRBD1. Unmatched junction bases numbered 7, after V lost 6 bases and J lost 4 bases. Germline values: CDR1 LNHDA, CDR2 SQIVND (reference sequence). The CDR3 extends over 15 amino acids.

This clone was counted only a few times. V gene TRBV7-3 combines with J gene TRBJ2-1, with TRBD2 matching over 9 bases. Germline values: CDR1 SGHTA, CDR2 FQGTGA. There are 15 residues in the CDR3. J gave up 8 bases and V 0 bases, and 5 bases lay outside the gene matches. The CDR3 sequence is CASSLTLAGMHEQFF. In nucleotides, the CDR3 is TGTGCCAGCAGCTTAACCCTAGCGGGGATGCATGAGCAGTTCTTC.

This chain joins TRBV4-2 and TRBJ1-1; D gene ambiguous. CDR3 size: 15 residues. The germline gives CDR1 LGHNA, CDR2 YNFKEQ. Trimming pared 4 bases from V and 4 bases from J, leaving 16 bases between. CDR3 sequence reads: CASSLAGADATEAFF. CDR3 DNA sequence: TGTGCCAGCAGCCTCGCTGGTGCGGATGCCACTGAAGCTTTCTTT.

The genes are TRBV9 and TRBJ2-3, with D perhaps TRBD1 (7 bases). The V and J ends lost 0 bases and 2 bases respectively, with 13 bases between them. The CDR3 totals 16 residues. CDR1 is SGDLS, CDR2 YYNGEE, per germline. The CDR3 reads CASSVVAGGNTDTQYF. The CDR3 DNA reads TGTGCCAGCAGCGTAGTGGCAGGGGGGAACACAGATACGCAGTATTTT.

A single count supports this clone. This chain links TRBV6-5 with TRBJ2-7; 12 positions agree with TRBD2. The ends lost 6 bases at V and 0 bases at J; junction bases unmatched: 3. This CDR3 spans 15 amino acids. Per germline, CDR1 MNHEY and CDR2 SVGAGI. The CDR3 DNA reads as TGTGCCAGCAGAGTGACTAGCGGGAGCTCCTACGAGCAGTACTTC. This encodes CASRVTSGSSYEQYF.

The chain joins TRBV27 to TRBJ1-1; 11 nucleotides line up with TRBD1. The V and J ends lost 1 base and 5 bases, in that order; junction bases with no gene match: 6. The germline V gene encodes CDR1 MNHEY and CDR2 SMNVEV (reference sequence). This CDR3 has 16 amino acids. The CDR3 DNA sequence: TGTGCCAGCAGTTTATGGTGGACAGGGGGCGGAACTGAAGCTTTCTTT. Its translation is CASSLWWTGGGTEAFF.

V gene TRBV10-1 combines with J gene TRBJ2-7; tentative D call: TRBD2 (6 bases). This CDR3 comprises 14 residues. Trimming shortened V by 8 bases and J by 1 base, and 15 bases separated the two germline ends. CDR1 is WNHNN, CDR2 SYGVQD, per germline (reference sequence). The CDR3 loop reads CASPRTGGSYEQYF. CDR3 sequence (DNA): TGCGCCAGCCCACGGACCGGGGGATCCTACGAGCAGTACTTC.

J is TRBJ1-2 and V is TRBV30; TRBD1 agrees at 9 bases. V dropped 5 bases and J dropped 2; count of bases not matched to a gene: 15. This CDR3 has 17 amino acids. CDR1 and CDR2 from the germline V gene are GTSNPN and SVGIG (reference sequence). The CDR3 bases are TGTGCCTGGCGAAGGGGGACAGGGATAAAGGGGAACTATGGCTACACCTTC. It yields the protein CAWRRGTGIKGNYGYTF.

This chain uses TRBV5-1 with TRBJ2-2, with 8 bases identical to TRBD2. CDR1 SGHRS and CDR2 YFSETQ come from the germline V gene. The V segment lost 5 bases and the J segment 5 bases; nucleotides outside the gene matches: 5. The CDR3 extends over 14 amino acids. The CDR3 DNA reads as TGCGCCAGCAGTGGCGGGGGGATTACCGGGGAGCTGTTTTTT. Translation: CASSGGGITGELFF.

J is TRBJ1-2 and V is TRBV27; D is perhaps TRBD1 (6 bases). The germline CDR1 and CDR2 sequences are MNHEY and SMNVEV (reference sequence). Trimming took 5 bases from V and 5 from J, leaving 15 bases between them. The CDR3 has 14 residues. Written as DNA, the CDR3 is TGTGCCAGCAGTACGGGGGGCAGTCTTTATGGCTACACCTTC. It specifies CASSTGGSLYGYTF.

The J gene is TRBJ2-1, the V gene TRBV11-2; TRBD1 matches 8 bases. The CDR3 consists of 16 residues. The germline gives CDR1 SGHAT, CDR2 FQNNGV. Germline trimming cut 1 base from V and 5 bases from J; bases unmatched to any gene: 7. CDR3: CASSLGSGGGHNEQFF. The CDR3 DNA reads TGTGCCAGCAGCTTAGGGTCAGGGGGCGGCCACAATGAGCAGTTCTTC.

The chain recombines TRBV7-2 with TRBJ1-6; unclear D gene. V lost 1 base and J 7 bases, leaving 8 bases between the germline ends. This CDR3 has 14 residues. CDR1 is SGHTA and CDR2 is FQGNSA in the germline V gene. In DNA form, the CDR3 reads TGTGCCAGCAGCTTAGTCGGTATAAATTCACCCCTCCACTTT. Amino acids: CASSLVGINSPLHF.

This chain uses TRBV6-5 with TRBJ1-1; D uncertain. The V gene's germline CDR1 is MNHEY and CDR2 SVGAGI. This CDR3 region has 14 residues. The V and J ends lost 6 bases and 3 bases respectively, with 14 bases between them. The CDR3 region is CASRTIKRDTEAFF. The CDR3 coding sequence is TGTGCCAGCAGGACTATAAAAAGGGACACTGAAGCTTTCTTT.

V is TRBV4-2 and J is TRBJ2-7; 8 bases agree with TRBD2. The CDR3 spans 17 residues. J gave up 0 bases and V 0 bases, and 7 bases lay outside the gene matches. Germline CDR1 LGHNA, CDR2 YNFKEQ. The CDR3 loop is CASSQETTSGYSYEQYF. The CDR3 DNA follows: TGTGCCAGCAGCCAAGAAACCACTAGCGGTTACTCCTACGAGCAGTACTTC.

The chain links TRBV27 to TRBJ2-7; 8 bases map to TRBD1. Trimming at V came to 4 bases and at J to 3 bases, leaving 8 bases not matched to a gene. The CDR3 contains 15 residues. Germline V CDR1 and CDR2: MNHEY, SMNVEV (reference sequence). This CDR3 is CASSSLDRVLYEQYF. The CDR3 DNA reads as TGTGCCAGCAGTTCCTTGGACAGGGTACTCTACGAGCAGTACTTC.